Listed here is a single TCR beta chain. These data are taken from a study of blood T cells in healthy people across ages. At the level of the study: About one barcoded beta molecule per two T cells was the capture yield of template switching.

Next came a second PCR, run for about 6 to 12 cycles, which used a sample-barcoded 5' primer along with a J-beta primer mix. TCRdb passed the 5' RACE reads through MiXCR, listing each CDR3 protein once. Of some 730,000 distinct CDR3 sequences in the sample, over 20% were seen once. Germline lookup yields CDR1 DFQATT and CDR2 SNEGSKA (reference sequence). The CDR3 covers 14 residues. V was pared by 2 bases and J by 8 bases, with 18 bases between. Every sample yielded at least 7 million isolated PBMCs. This TCR came from a man aged 65-85 years in good health. The chain is built from TRBV20-1 and TRBJ1-2, with D perhaps matching TRBD1 (5 bases). Sample: blood. CDR3 region: CSARIRGLAIGYTF. Written as DNA, the CDR3 is TGCAGTGCTAGAATTAGGGGACTTGCAATCGGCTACACCTTC.